Shown below are 20 T cell receptor beta chains from a single sample sequenced in a study of CD8 T cells in ankylosing spondylitis. The study's findings and limits: About 8 highly homologous variants made up a TCR beta motif, and this motif appeared characteristic of ankylosing spondylitis blood.

No antigens are known for them. TCRdb ran MiXCR on the 5' RACE reads and lists one entry per CDR3 protein. The table has roughly 300,000 distinct CDR3 sequences, around 7.6% seen once; the top ten hold more than 14%. The sample taken for sequencing was blood, either unsorted or a sorted T cell fraction (not recorded which). The receptors were sampled from a male donor with ankylosing spondylitis.

Comment on this clonotype: Because the CDR3's place on the DNA is in doubt, the DNA is left out and the CDR3 is given as listed by TCRdb. V usage is TRBV5-1 and J usage is TRBJ2-6. Germline CDR1 is SGHRS and CDR2 is YFSETQ. The CDR3 spans 17 residues, counting both ends. This CDR3 reads CASSFGQGQAGANVLTF.

The chain combines TRBV6-1 with TRBJ1-2; 11 bases map to TRBD1. Germline CDR1 MNHNS, CDR2 SASEGT. This CDR3 is 16 amino acids long. Unmatched junction bases numbered 11, after V lost 3 bases and J lost 8 bases. In nucleotides, the CDR3 is TGTGCCAGCAGTGATGGACAGGGGGCGGGTTTGTGGGGCTACACCTTC. It encodes CASSDGQGAGLWGYTF.

This clonotype was seen repeatedly, ten times or more. The V call is TRBV11-2, the J call TRBJ2-2; 7 bases agree with TRBD2. CDR1 is SGHAT, CDR2 FQNNGV, per germline. The CDR3 covers 17 residues. Trimming removed 4 bases from V and 2 bases from J; junction bases left unmatched: 10. CDR3 coding DNA: TGTGCCAGCAGCTCGGTCGCACTAGCGCTAAACACCGGGGAGCTGTTTTTT. Translating it yields CASSSVALALNTGELFF.

This clonotype has a count of ten or more. This chain joins TRBV29-1 and TRBJ2-2; a weak D match, TRBD2 (5 bases). Germline V gene sequence: CDR1 SQVTM, CDR2 ANQGSEA. The CDR3 runs 15 residues. Trimming left V 1 base short and J 4 bases short, with 13 bases between. The CDR3 nucleotides read TGCAGCGTTGAAGTCGATGGGAGAGGCACCGGGGAGCTGTTTTTT. It yields the protein CSVEVDGRGTGELFF.

This sequence joins TRBV7-9 and TRBJ2-1; 9 bases align to TRBD2. The CDR3 is made up of 15 amino acids. The trim removed 3 bases at V and 6 bases at J, leaving 6 bases unmatched. Germline CDR1 SEHNR, CDR2 FQNEAQ (reference sequence). CDR3 coding DNA: TGTGCCAGCAGCTTCCCCGGGACTAGCCGCAATGAGCAGTTCTTC. This sequence encodes CASSFPGTSRNEQFF.

This clonotype was observed a handful of times. The chain carries TRBV9 and TRBJ2-4; TRBD1 aligns across 8 bases. V was clipped by 4 bases and J by 6 bases; unmatched bases: 9. This CDR3 spans 15 amino acids. Germline loops: CDR1 SGDLS, CDR2 YYNGEE. CDR3 sequence (DNA): TGTGCCAGCAGCCCACTTACAGGGGGACTAAACATTCAGTACTTC. Its protein is CASSPLTGGLNIQYF.

V is TRBV15 and J is TRBJ2-5, with 7 bases fitting TRBD2. The CDR3 is made up of 17 amino acids. Germline V gives CDR1 LNHNV, CDR2 YYDKDF (reference sequence). Trimming removed 1 base from V and 4 bases from J; junction bases left unmatched: 12. The CDR3 region is CATSRALGKGEGETQYF. As DNA, the CDR3 is TGTGCCACCAGCAGAGCCTTGGGAAAAGGGGAGGGAGAGACCCAGTACTTC.

This clonotype came up a few times. The chain couples TRBV5-1 to TRBJ2-7; 7 nucleotides line up with TRBD1. Germline loops: CDR1 SGHRS, CDR2 YFSETQ. The CDR3 is made up of 15 amino acids. Germline trimming cut 2 bases from V and 0 bases from J; bases unmatched to any gene: 5. CDR3 sequence reads: CASSFRQGASYEQYF. CDR3 bases: TGCGCCAGCAGCTTTCGACAGGGCGCCTCCTACGAGCAGTACTTC. The variable domain in full, completed from reference TRBV5-1 and TRBJ2-7, reads KAGVTQTPRYLIKTRGQQVTLSCSPISGHRSVSWYQQTPGQGLQFLFEYFSETQRNKGNFPGRFSGRQFSNSRSEMNVSTLELGDSALYLCASSFRQGASYEQYFGPGTRLTVT.

This clonotype was seen only a few times. This chain's CDR3 is CSVTGTGSSEQFF. CDR3 coding DNA: TGCAGCGTTACCGGGACAGGGTCTAGCGAGCAGTTCTTC. This chain uses TRBV29-1 with TRBJ2-1, with 9 bases that match TRBD1. V was pared by 5 bases and J by 10 bases, with 9 bases of the junction left unmatched. This CDR3 has 13 residues. Germline loops: CDR1 SQVTM, CDR2 ANQGSEA.

On this clonotype itself: A much bigger clone sits one base away, suggesting this may be a read error. This chain links TRBV5-1 with TRBJ2-7; 8 bases align to TRBD1. The CDR3 has 13 amino acids. J lost 3 bases, V lost 3 bases, and 2 bases had no gene match. CDR1 is SGHRS, CDR2 YFSETQ, per germline. CDR3 amino acids: CASSSGQVYEQYF. For the CDR3, the DNA is TGCGCCAGCAGCTCGGGACAGGTCTACGAGCAGTACTTC.

In this sample, this clonotype turned up a few times. This chain uses TRBV7-9 with TRBJ2-6; D is ambiguous. Between the trimmed V and J ends, which lost 3 bases and 4 bases, there was a span of 7 bases. The length of the CDR3 is 14 residues. Germline V gene lookup returns CDR1 SEHNR and CDR2 FQNEAQ (reference sequence). The CDR3 region has the DNA TGTGCCAGCAGCTTCCGGGTCGGGGCCAACGTCCTGACTTTC. Translated: CASSFRVGANVLTF.

The rearrangement uses TRBV30 and TRBJ1-3; possible D gene TRBD1, 5 bases. The CDR3 length is 16 residues. The V gene lost 1 base and the J gene lost 0 bases, with 13 bases spanning the gap. Per germline, CDR1 GTSNPN and CDR2 SVGIG (reference sequence). DNA for the CDR3: TGTGCCTGGAGTGGGGACGGCCTCTTCTCTGGAAACACCATATATTTT. It yields the protein CAWSGDGLFSGNTIYF.

This clonotype was counted between two and nine times. This rearrangement joins TRBV7-3 to TRBJ1-6; 8 bases align to TRBD1. There are 14 residues in the CDR3. The V gene's germline CDR1 is SGHTA and CDR2 FQGTGA. Unmatched junction bases numbered 2, after V lost 5 bases and J lost 5 bases. CDR3 amino acids: CASSPGGHNSPLHF. The CDR3 DNA is TGTGCCAGCAGCCCAGGGGGCCATAATTCACCCCTCCACTTT.

The V call is TRBV3-1, the J call TRBJ2-3, with unresolved D. This CDR3 comprises 16 residues. Germline CDR1 reads LGHDT; CDR2 reads YNNKEL (reference sequence). Trimming removed 0 bases at V and 0 bases at J, with 10 bases between. CDR3 sequence: CASSQDPAASTDTQYF. CDR3 DNA sequence: TGTGCCAGCAGCCAAGATCCGGCAGCTAGCACAGATACGCAGTATTTT.

V usage is TRBV29-1 and J usage is TRBJ2-7; 9 bases are a match to TRBD1. Germline CDR1 and CDR2: SQVTM and ANQGSEA. This CDR3 comprises 14 residues. With 7 bases clipped from V and 5 bases from J, the junction kept 12 bases outside the gene matches. CDR3 in amino acids: CSAQKDTGGDEQYF. The CDR3, as DNA: TGCAGCGCTCAAAAGGATACAGGGGGCGACGAGCAGTACTTC.

This clonotype was counted a few times. Lacking the conserved final phenylalanine or tryptophan, this CDR3 likely reflects a read error. The V call is TRBV4-1, the J call TRBJ2-7; TRBD2 aligns across 14 bases. The ends lost 0 bases at V and 5 bases at J; junction bases unmatched: 3. Germline CDR1 MGHRA, CDR2 YSYEKL. The CDR3 is made up of 16 amino acids. CDR3 in DNA: TGCGCCAGCAGCCAAGATCAGGGACTAGCGGGAGACGAGCAGTACCTC. The encoded protein is CASSQDQGLAGDEQYL.

V usage is TRBV7-8 and J usage is TRBJ2-1; no definite D call. Trimming stripped 0 bases from V and 10 bases from J, with 10 bases between. Germline CDR1 is SGHVS and CDR2 is FQNEAQ. The CDR3 is made up of 13 amino acids. CDR3 DNA: TGTGCCAGCAGCTTAGCCTCGCAATGGGAGCAGTTCTTC. Protein: CASSLASQWEQFF.

This clonotype occurred many times. The chain has TRBV5-1 and TRBJ2-2, with D uncertain. Germline V gene sequence: CDR1 SGHRS, CDR2 YFSETQ. The CDR3 sequence is 13 residues long. Trimming cost V 0 bases and J 6 bases, with 6 bases left between them. The CDR3 is CASSLDIAGELFF. The DNA for the CDR3 is TGCGCCAGCAGCTTGGACATAGCCGGGGAGCTGTTTTTT.

Ten or more counts support this clonotype. This chain connects TRBV10-3 to TRBJ2-7; no definite D call. The CDR3 has 17 amino acids. Germline V gene data show CDR1 as ENHRY and CDR2 as SYGVKD. V lost 4 bases to trimming and J lost 0 bases, with 19 bases between them. This CDR3 reads CAISGNYQRIGSYEQYF. The CDR3 DNA reads as TGTGCCATCAGTGGAAACTACCAAAGAATCGGCTCCTACGAGCAGTACTTC.

This clonotype was observed a handful of times. This rearrangement joins TRBV11-3 to TRBJ2-7; D remains ambiguous. Germline V gene data show CDR1 as SGHNT and CDR2 as YENEEA. This CDR3 spans 13 amino acids. Trimming took off 3 bases at V and 7 bases at J, with 13 bases between the two ends. CDR3 amino acids: CASSFDSRPEQYF. The CDR3 DNA is TGTGCCAGCAGCTTCGACTCCCGTCCAGAGCAGTACTTC.